Described below is a single TCR beta chain sequence and its context. What this receptor recognizes is not known. Per-nucleotide qualities are absent, and no much larger clonotype sits a single base away. TCRbeta CDR3 regions were amplified from genomic DNA by means of the immunoSEQ Assay, a bias-controlled multiplex PCR. Regarding the original processing steps: Within the assay, amplification of reference gene primers was used to estimate how many nucleated cells each sample contained. Sequence reads were collapsed and filtered to measure the absolute abundance of every unique TCRbeta CDR3 rearrangement. Productive Simpson clonality was computed per sample as the square root of Simpson's diversity index over productive rearrangements. TCRdb holds this immuneACCESS table with in-frame rearrangements only. Some clones are missing; in checked studies, unresolved V genes explain under half, and the rest has no known cause. V and J calls and clone size follow that table, whereas D and trimming were derived from the DNA. The table for this sample lists about 200,000 clones; 65% to 85% of them were counted only once. The top ten constitute more than 25% of the sample.

The data stem from a study of blood T cell repertoires in COVID-19 (dated by TCRdb to 2020 to 2021). About the full investigation: The collaborator samples originated in the United States, Italy and Spain and spanned the acute and convalescent phases of COVID-19. Nearly every sample came with metadata listing a de-identified subject ID, COVID-19 status, age in years and sex. Deeply sampled blood TCRbeta repertoires from subjects exposed to, actively infected with, or recovered from COVID-19 were included in the dataset. The prospective study material was composed of cDNA or gDNA derived from T cells, B-cell-depleted T cells, or PBMCs. HLA class I and class II types, where available, came from metadata supplied by the sample provider rather than from assay-based typing. The repertoires were released in a freely available public database meant as a resource for research on the immune response to SARS-CoV-2. The samples were drawn from two sources: the first 160 participants of the ongoing ImmuneRACE study, and 1,000 to 1,500 subjects contributed by 6 global collaborators. What the work shows at the level of the full study, not this receptor alone: The quantity of clinical and demographic metadata differed by source and by participant and was supplied without curation.

The cysteine opens and the phenylalanine closes a CDR3 of 14 amino acids. The DNA shown is the 42-base CDR3, in frame from base 1. The trim is 5 bases for V and 9 bases for J, with a gap of 14 bases between the germline ends. From a lookup of the germline V gene, CDR1 and CDR2 are ENHRY and SYGVKD. Collaborating institutions collected whole blood in K2EDTA tubes following their own protocols. Collaborator samples were shipped for TCRbeta analysis as frozen whole blood, isolated PBMCs, or DNA extracted from either sample type. The material sequenced was peripheral blood. The sequence links TRBV10-3 to TRBJ1-6; TRBD1 is a weak D gene call, 6 bases matching. The TCR originated in a man in his forties with acute or convalescent COVID-19. The CDR3 here reads CAISPQGMRSPLHF. The DNA sequence reads TGTGCCATCAGTCCACAGGGAATGCGTTCACCCCTCCACTTT.